These 18 T cell receptor beta chains were sequenced from one sample in a study of blood T cell repertoires in COVID-19. Repertoires were generated with immunoSEQ multiplex PCR, while TCRdb's copy carries only in-frame clones and drops some. This table has 85,000 to 95,000 clones, more than 70% appearing once. Sequencing was performed on peripheral blood. These TCRs come from a man aged 55 to 70 with acute or convalescent COVID-19.

This clone occurred once. V is TRBV10-3 and J is TRBJ2-6; TRBD1 is a possible D gene (5 bases). This CDR3 has 16 amino acids. Per germline, CDR1 ENHRY and CDR2 SYGVKD. V lost 4 bases and J 8 bases, leaving 18 bases between the germline ends. The CDR3 DNA follows: TGTGCCATCAGTGTGGCAGGGCTCAAGTCAACCAACGTCCTGACTTTC. Translation gives CAISVAGLKSTNVLTF.

V gene TRBV28 combines with J gene TRBJ1-5; 7 bases line up with TRBD1. Trimming took 5 bases from V and 3 from J; bases not matched to a gene: 7. The germline gives CDR1 MDHEN, CDR2 SYDVKM. The CDR3 runs to 15 residues. The CDR3 loop reads CASSGTGQINQPQHF. CDR3 in DNA: TGTGCCAGCAGTGGCACGGGACAGATCAATCAGCCCCAGCATTTT.

V is TRBV21-1 and J is TRBJ2-4; the table's D call of TRBD1 was not tested on the DNA. TRBV21-1 is labeled a pseudogene. The CDR3 has 15 amino acids. The CDR3 region is CASSVRDMAKNIQYF. CDR3 coding DNA: TGTGCCAGCAGCGTCCGGGACATGGCCAAAAACATTCAGTACTTC.

The chain combines TRBV10-1 with TRBJ1-3; D not resolved. This CDR3 is built from 15 residues. The germline V gene encodes CDR1 WNHNN and CDR2 SYGVQD (reference sequence). Trimming stripped 6 bases from V and 0 bases from J, with 12 bases between. CDR3 sequence: CASSQDTNSGNTIYF. The DNA for the CDR3 is TGCGCCAGCAGCCAAGACACCAACTCTGGAAACACCATATATTTT.

This clone was found once. This chain joins TRBV4-1 and TRBJ2-7; 10 bases map to TRBD1. Germline V gives CDR1 MGHRA, CDR2 YSYEKL. The ends lost 5 bases at V and 7 bases at J; junction bases unmatched: 8. The CDR3 extends over 14 amino acids. The chain's CDR3 is CASSYRDRGREQYF. As DNA, the CDR3 is TGCGCCAGCAGCTACCGGGACAGGGGTCGGGAGCAGTACTTC.

The gene calls are TRBV10-3 and TRBJ1-5; 7 bases align to TRBD1. The germline V gene has CDR1 ENHRY and CDR2 SYGVKD. This CDR3 is built from 14 residues. Trimming took 6 bases from V and 2 from J; bases not matched to a gene: 4. The CDR3 sequence is CAISTGVGNQPQHF. The CDR3 coding sequence is TGTGCCATCAGCACAGGGGTTGGCAATCAGCCCCAGCATTTT.

The chain employs TRBV5-1 and TRBJ2-7, with a weak D call TRBD1 (5 bases). The CDR3 runs to 14 residues. V lost 4 bases to trimming and J lost 1 base, with 12 bases between them. Germline V gene lookup returns CDR1 SGHRS and CDR2 YFSETQ. The CDR3 reads CASSKQQESYEQYF. Here the CDR3 DNA reads TGCGCCAGCAGCAAACAACAGGAGTCCTACGAGCAGTACTTC.

This clone showed up just once. The chain employs TRBV11-3 and TRBJ2-1; D perhaps matches TRBD2 (5 bases). The CDR3 totals 13 residues. CDR1 SGHNT and CDR2 YENEEA come from the germline V gene. Trimming removed 3 bases from V and 8 bases from J, with 11 bases in between. The CDR3 is CASSFGRGDEQFF. The DNA of the CDR3 is TGTGCCAGCAGCTTCGGCCGGGGTGATGAGCAGTTCTTC.

The chain combines TRBV6-1 with TRBJ2-7; perhaps TRBD1 as D (6 bases). This CDR3 is 13 amino acids long. V lost 2 bases, J lost 4 bases, and 9 bases lay in between. Germline-derived CDR1 and CDR2 are MNHNS and SASEGT. CDR3 coding DNA: TGTGCCAGCAGTGAACCCGGACAGTACGAGCAGTACTTC. This sequence encodes CASSEPGQYEQYF.

The chain recombines TRBV5-1 with TRBJ2-1; 10 bases fit TRBD2. The trim removed 5 bases at V and 1 base at J, leaving 0 bases unmatched. Per germline, CDR1 SGHRS and CDR2 YFSETQ. This CDR3 is built from 14 residues. In DNA, the CDR3 is TGCGCCAGCAGACTAGCGGGATCCTACAATGAGCAGTTCTTC. It encodes CASRLAGSYNEQFF.

This chain uses TRBV11-2 with TRBJ1-2; TRBD1 aligns across 7 bases. CDR3 length equals 13 residues. Germline CDR1 SGHAT, CDR2 FQNNGV. V trimming: 5 bases; J trimming: 8 bases; junction bases outside the gene matches: 8. The CDR3 sequence is CASSKGAGEGYTF. The CDR3, as DNA: TGTGCCAGCAGCAAGGGGGCAGGGGAAGGCTACACCTTC.

The V and J genes are TRBV14 and TRBJ2-1, with D perhaps matching TRBD1 (5 bases). This CDR3 has 15 amino acids. The ends were cut back, 3 bases at V and 8 bases at J, with 17 bases in the middle. Germline CDR1 SGHDN, CDR2 FVKESK. CDR3 region: CASSHIRGRGDEQFF. DNA for the CDR3: TGTGCCAGCAGCCACATTAGGGGTAGGGGCGATGAGCAGTTCTTC.

The chain carries TRBV6-5 and TRBJ1-1; possibly TRBD1 for D (6 bases). The V end was cut by 7 bases, the J end by 5 bases, with 20 bases between. Germline V gene lookup returns CDR1 MNHEY and CDR2 SVGAGI. CDR3 length: 15 residues. In DNA form, the CDR3 reads TGTGCCAGCAAGACGAGTGGGGGCGCGTGGACTGAAGCTTTCTTT. It codes for CASKTSGGAWTEAFF.

This clone was observed once. The V call is TRBV5-1, the J call TRBJ2-5; D is possibly TRBD1 (5 bases). Germline V gene data show CDR1 as SGHRS and CDR2 as YFSETQ. Trimming removed 4 bases at V and 0 bases at J, with 16 bases between. The CDR3 runs 16 residues. The CDR3 DNA sequence: TGCGCCAGCAGCCCAGGTCGCCAGGGCTACCAAGAGACCCAGTACTTC. As protein: CASSPGRQGYQETQYF.

The chain is built from TRBV6-6 and TRBJ1-2; TRBD1 aligns across 11 bases. V lost 2 bases, J lost 5 bases, and 1 base stayed unmatched. Germline V gene sequence: CDR1 MNHNY, CDR2 SVGAGI (reference sequence). This CDR3 contains 14 residues. CDR3 sequence reads: CASSYGTGGYGYTF. CDR3 in DNA: TGTGCCAGCAGTTACGGGACAGGGGGGTATGGCTACACCTTC.

The rearrangement uses TRBV5-1 and TRBJ2-1, with a possible D match to TRBD1 (6 bases). Trimming removed 1 base at V and 9 bases at J, with 11 bases between. This CDR3 region has 13 residues. Germline V gives CDR1 SGHRS, CDR2 YFSETQ. The DNA for the CDR3 is TGCGCCAGCAGCTTGACAGGGCGGATTGAGCAGTTCTTC. Its protein is CASSLTGRIEQFF. Drawing the rest from reference TRBV5-1 and TRBJ2-1, the complete variable domain is KAGVTQTPRYLIKTRGQQVTLSCSPISGHRSVSWYQQTPGQGLQFLFEYFSETQRNKGNFPGRFSGRQFSNSRSEMNVSTLELGDSALYLCASSLTGRIEQFFGPGTRLTVL.

The genes are TRBV10-3 and TRBJ2-2, with D tentatively TRBD1 (5 bases). The V end was cut by 2 bases, the J end by 7 bases, with 11 bases between. CDR3 length: 14 amino acids. Germline CDR1 reads ENHRY; CDR2 reads SYGVKD. This CDR3 reads CAISERSQGGELFF. The CDR3 DNA is TGTGCCATCAGTGAGAGGAGTCAGGGCGGGGAGCTGTTTTTT.

A single count supports this clone. The V and J genes are TRBV12-3 or TRBV12-4 and TRBJ1-5, with D possibly being TRBD1 (5 bases). The V end lost 3 bases, the J end lost 4 bases, and 7 bases lay between the germline ends. The CDR3 is 13 residues long. The CDR3 loop is CASSLGTNQPQHF. The CDR3 bases are TGTGCCAGCAGTTTGGGGACTAATCAGCCCCAGCATTTT.